This passage covers 29 T cell receptor beta chains from one sample sequenced in a study of T cell responses to AZD1222 COVID-19 vaccine. Profiling relied on immunoSEQ multiplex PCR, and the TCRdb table lists in-frame clones only, not all of them. The sample lists about 160,000 clones; 75% to 95% were seen once. The material was peripheral blood, obtained on day 0 of AZD1222 vaccination. These receptor sequences come from an adult in good health.

This clone was detected once. The chain combines TRBV19 with TRBJ2-7, with D possibly TRBD1 on 5 matching bases. There are 15 residues in the CDR3. Trimming shortened V by 3 bases and J by 0 bases, and 12 bases separated the two germline ends. The germline gives CDR1 LNHDA, CDR2 SQIVND (reference sequence). In nucleotides, the CDR3 is TGTGCCAGTAGTATCAAGCGACAGAGCTCCTACGAGCAGTACTTC. Protein: CASSIKRQSSYEQYF.

Only one count was recorded for this clone. V gene TRBV11-2 combines with J gene TRBJ2-1; D ambiguous. The CDR3 contains 15 residues. Trimming cost V 2 bases and J 4 bases, with 12 bases left between them. Per germline, CDR1 SGHAT and CDR2 FQNNGV. As DNA, the CDR3 is TGTGCCAGCAGCTTACTGATCGCTGGGTACAATGAGCAGTTCTTC. It is translated as CASSLLIAGYNEQFF.

As for this clone: The conserved phenylalanine or tryptophan normally closing the CDR3 is absent here, so this likely arose from a read error. The DNA is left out, because the CDR3 cannot be placed on it with certainty; the CDR3 is given as TCRdb lists it. This chain uses TRBV14 with TRBJ1-2. The germline CDR1 and CDR2 sequences are SGHDN and FVKESK. The CDR3 numbers 12 amino acids, ends counted. The CDR3 spells CASSQEKGRLRI.

The chain carries TRBV12-3 or TRBV12-4 and TRBJ2-3; unclear D gene. This CDR3 comprises 11 residues. V lost 6 bases and J lost 6, with 7 bases in between. This chain's CDR3 is CASSSPDTQYF. The CDR3 nucleotides read TGTGCCAGCAGCTCCCCGGATACGCAGTATTTT.

The V and J genes are TRBV6-1 and TRBJ1-5; no definite D call. The CDR3 runs 15 residues. The V gene lost 1 base and the J gene lost 5 bases, with 12 bases spanning the gap. CDR1 is MNHNS, CDR2 SASEGT, per germline. CDR3 bases: TGTGCCAGCAGTGAAGGGGCAGAAGCATATCAGCCCCAGCATTTT. Protein: CASSEGAEAYQPQHF.

This rearrangement joins TRBV5-1 to TRBJ2-2; tentatively, D is TRBD1 (6 bases). V was shortened by 7 bases and J by 7 bases, with 17 bases between the two germline ends. The CDR3 has 14 amino acids. Germline V gene lookup returns CDR1 SGHRS and CDR2 YFSETQ. This CDR3 is CASGGQSRGGELFF. The CDR3 coding sequence is TGCGCCAGCGGCGGACAGTCCCGAGGCGGGGAGCTGTTTTTT.

The chain employs TRBV19 and TRBJ1-5; possibly TRBD1 for D (5 bases). The CDR3 has 16 amino acids. Trimming removed 10 bases at V and 6 bases at J, with 25 bases between. Germline CDR1 LNHDA, CDR2 SQIVND (reference sequence). The CDR3 spells CATGKKTGPDGQPQHF. CDR3 nucleotide sequence: TGTGCCACCGGAAAGAAAACAGGCCCGGACGGTCAGCCCCAGCATTTT.

This clone was observed a single time. This chain joins TRBV19 and TRBJ1-2; D possibly corresponds to TRBD1 (6 bases). The CDR3 has 14 residues. The germline V gene encodes CDR1 LNHDA and CDR2 SQIVND (reference sequence). V gave up 5 bases and J gave up 3 bases, with 13 bases separating them. The CDR3 DNA reads as TGTGCCAGTAGTGACAGGAAAACTTACTATGGCTACACCTTC. Residues: CASSDRKTYYGYTF.

The CDR3 DNA is TGCAGCGTTGAAGAGGCGGCATCTGGGGCCAACGTCCTGACTTTC. Translation: CSVEEAASGANVLTF. This chain connects TRBV29-1 to TRBJ2-6; D unclear. The CDR3 runs 15 residues. Per germline, CDR1 SQVTM and CDR2 ANQGSEA. The V end lost 0 bases, the J end lost 1 base, and 7 bases lay between the germline ends. Full variable domain (missing parts from reference TRBV29-1 and TRBJ2-6): SAVISQKPSRDICQRGTSLTIQCQVDSQVTMMFWYRQQPGQSLTLIATANQGSEATYESGFVIDKFPISRPNLTFSTLTVSNMSPEDSSIYLCSVEEAASGANVLTFGAGSRLTVL.

The rearrangement uses TRBV5-1 and TRBJ1-4, with D perhaps TRBD1 (6 bases). The length of the CDR3 is 15 residues. Germline V gene lookup returns CDR1 SGHRS and CDR2 YFSETQ. Trimming took off 0 bases at V and 4 bases at J, with 10 bases between the two ends. The DNA for the CDR3 is TGCGCCAGCAGCTTGGGACAGGCGATTAATGAAAAACTGTTTTTT. Translation: CASSLGQAINEKLFF.

This clone was observed a single time. The V call is TRBV5-1, the J call TRBJ2-7; D may correspond to TRBD1 or TRBD2 (5 bases each). Between the trimmed V and J ends, which lost 6 bases and 5 bases, there was a span of 15 bases. This CDR3 is built from 13 residues. Germline V CDR1 and CDR2: SGHRS, YFSETQ. Here the CDR3 reads CASTPLGADEQYF. For the CDR3, the DNA is TGCGCCAGCACCCCCCTCGGGGCTGACGAGCAGTACTTC.

V is TRBV14 and J is TRBJ1-2; weak D call: TRBD1 (5 bases). The germline V gene has CDR1 SGHDN and CDR2 FVKESK. V was trimmed by 4 bases and J by 6 bases, leaving 15 bases between them. The CDR3 is 14 residues long. CDR3 nucleotide sequence: TGTGCCAGCAGCCGACATTTGCGGACAAATGGCTACACCTTC. Its protein product is CASSRHLRTNGYTF.

This rearrangement joins TRBV4-1 to TRBJ1-1; maybe TRBD1 (5 bases). Looked up from germline, CDR1 is MGHRA and CDR2 is YSYEKL. V was pared by 0 bases and J by 6 bases, with 17 bases between. The CDR3 has 16 amino acids. The CDR3 sequence is CASSQDGGNTGSEAFF. CDR3 coding DNA: TGCGCCAGCAGCCAAGACGGGGGAAACACGGGCTCTGAAGCTTTCTTT.

J is TRBJ2-4 and V is TRBV7-9; D is undetermined. V was pared by 1 base and J by 11 bases, with 12 bases between. The CDR3 consists of 13 residues. In germline, CDR1 is SEHNR, CDR2 FQNEAQ (reference sequence). The CDR3 nucleotides read TGTGCCAGCAGCTTAGGTGGCGAGATATTTCAGTACTTC. This gives the protein CASSLGGEIFQYF.

V gene TRBV6-5 combines with J gene TRBJ1-2, with D unresolved. CDR1 is MNHEY, CDR2 SVGAGI, per germline. The ends were cut back, 2 bases at V and 0 bases at J, with 10 bases in the middle. The CDR3 covers 15 residues. The CDR3 DNA reads TGTGCCAGCAGTTACACGGCCGGTTCTAACTATGGCTACACCTTC. Encoded protein: CASSYTAGSNYGYTF.

The chain carries TRBV19 and TRBJ2-1, with D maybe TRBD2 (5 bases). V shed 8 bases and J shed 4 bases, with 18 bases lying between them. CDR1 is LNHDA and CDR2 is SQIVND in the germline V gene (reference sequence). This CDR3 has 15 amino acids. The CDR3 reads CASAPLAGAYNEQFF. CDR3 nucleotide sequence: TGTGCCAGTGCTCCTCTTGCGGGTGCTTACAATGAGCAGTTCTTC.

The chain uses TRBV2 and TRBJ2-5; 9 nucleotides line up with TRBD1. The V gene's germline CDR1 is SNHLY and CDR2 FYNNEI. Trimming removed 6 bases from V and 5 bases from J; junction bases left unmatched: 13. This CDR3 spans 16 amino acids. The CDR3 loop reads CASSLQGANHKETQYF. The CDR3 coding sequence is TGTGCCAGCAGCCTACAGGGGGCTAACCATAAGGAGACCCAGTACTTC.

The CDR3 nucleotides are TGTGCCAGCAGTCCTCTTATACAGGGAGGATCTTTCTTT. Its protein is CASSPLIQGGSFF. The V gene is TRBV27, the J gene TRBJ1-1; TRBD1 is a possible D gene (6 bases). This CDR3 contains 13 residues. Germline CDR1 MNHEY, CDR2 SMNVEV (reference sequence). The ends were cut back, 5 bases at V and 12 bases at J, with 19 bases in the middle.

This clone was seen a single time. The chain couples TRBV9 to TRBJ1-3; D is perhaps TRBD1 (6 bases). This CDR3 spans 17 amino acids. Germline V lookup: CDR1 SGDLS, CDR2 YYNGEE. Trimming removed 2 bases at V and 0 bases at J, with 15 bases between. CDR3 protein: CASSVSPTGRSGNTIYF. The CDR3 bases are TGTGCCAGCAGCGTCTCCCCCACAGGGCGCTCTGGAAACACCATATATTTT. The whole variable domain, remainder taken from reference TRBV9 and TRBJ1-3, is DSGVTQTPKHLITATGQRVTLRCSPRSGDLSVYWYQQSLDQGLQFLIQYYNGEERAKGNILERFSAQQFPDLHSELNLSSLELGDSALYFCASSVSPTGRSGNTIYFGEGSWLTVV.

Concerning this clone itself: The junction departs from germline at one end; a sequencing error may be responsible. The chain combines TRBV28 with TRBJ1-5, with D tentatively TRBD1 (5 bases). Germline CDR1 reads MDHEN; CDR2 reads SYDVKM. This CDR3 has 12 residues. The CDR3 nucleotides read TGTGCCAGCGTTGTGAGGGGAAGGAATCCGGATTTT. Translated: CASVVRGRNPDF.

This clone was picked up a small number of times. The CDR3: CASSFRASEAFF. In DNA form, the CDR3 reads TGTGCCAGCAGTTTTCGGGCATCTGAAGCTTTCTTT. This rearrangement joins TRBV12-3 or TRBV12-4 to TRBJ1-1; D not resolved. The CDR3 has 12 amino acids. The germline V and J ends were trimmed by 3 bases and 6 bases, with 8 bases remaining between them.

The chain carries TRBV29-1 and TRBJ1-1; D call uncertain. Germline loops: CDR1 SQVTM, CDR2 ANQGSEA. Trimming pared 5 bases from V and 2 bases from J, leaving 12 bases between. This CDR3 has 13 amino acids. CDR3 nucleotide sequence: TGCAGCGTTATCGGAGATGCCAACACTGAAGCTTTCTTT. This sequence encodes CSVIGDANTEAFF. The variable domain in full, with the rest retrieved from reference TRBV29-1 and TRBJ1-1, is SAVISQKPSRDICQRGTSLTIQCQVDSQVTMMFWYRQQPGQSLTLIATANQGSEATYESGFVIDKFPISRPNLTFSTLTVSNMSPEDSSIYLCSVIGDANTEAFFGQGTRLTVV.

This chain links TRBV28 with TRBJ1-1; D may be TRBD1 (5 bases). CDR3 size: 13 residues. Germline V gene sequence: CDR1 MDHEN, CDR2 SYDVKM. Deletions cut 3 bases from V and 2 bases from J, with 7 bases between. The CDR3 nucleotides read TGTGCCAGCAGTTTTCAGGGAAACACTGAAGCTTTCTTT. Translated: CASSFQGNTEAFF. The whole variable domain, remainder taken from reference TRBV28 and TRBJ1-1, is DVKVTQSSRYLVKRTGEKVFLECVQDMDHENMFWYRQDPGLGLRLIYFSYDVKMKEKGDIPEGYSVSREKKERFSLILESASTNQTSMYLCASSFQGNTEAFFGQGTRLTVV.

The gene calls are TRBV12-5 and TRBJ1-1; no definite D call. CDR1 and CDR2 from the germline V gene are LGHNT and FRNRAP. The CDR3 totals 11 residues. Between the trimmed V and J ends, which lost 2 bases and 5 bases, there was a span of 3 bases. CDR3 amino acids: CASGLSTEAFF. CDR3 DNA sequence: TGTGCTAGTGGTTTGAGTACTGAAGCTTTCTTT.

This clone appeared a few times. The chain carries TRBV7-3 and TRBJ2-7, with 8 nucleotides matching TRBD2. The ends lost 5 bases at V and 0 bases at J; junction bases unmatched: 9. Germline V CDR1 and CDR2: SGHTA, FQGTGA. The CDR3 length is 16 residues. The DNA of the CDR3 is TGTGCCAGCAGCACCCTCTGGCGGGAGGACTCCTACGAGCAGTACTTC. This encodes CASSTLWREDSYEQYF.

The gene calls are TRBV2 and TRBJ2-3; 11 bases are a match to TRBD2. The germline CDR1 and CDR2 sequences are SNHLY and FYNNEI. Trimming cost V 2 bases and J 3 bases; bases outside gene matches: 7. CDR3 length equals 17 residues. DNA for the CDR3: TGTGCCAGCAGTGAACAGGGACTAGCGGTCTCTACAGATACGCAGTATTTT. Translating it yields CASSEQGLAVSTDTQYF.

This clone was counted once. J is TRBJ1-6 and V is TRBV7-2; unclear D gene. Germline loops: CDR1 SGHTA, CDR2 FQGNSA. There are 14 residues in the CDR3. The V and J ends lost 5 bases and 8 bases respectively, with 13 bases between them. The CDR3 DNA reads TGTGCCAGCAGCCCGTCCCGGCGGGATTCACCCCTCCACTTT. It yields the protein CASSPSRRDSPLHF.

V usage is TRBV11-2 and J usage is TRBJ2-2; 10 bases match TRBD2. The V and J ends lost 6 bases and 7 bases, in that order; junction bases with no gene match: 11. In germline, CDR1 is SGHAT, CDR2 FQNNGV. The CDR3 runs to 16 residues. The CDR3 loop reads CASRPTSGIYIGELFF. In DNA, the CDR3 is TGTGCCAGCAGGCCAACTAGCGGGATATATATCGGGGAGCTGTTTTTT.

This clone is a singleton in its sample. The chain employs TRBV28 and TRBJ1-4, with 7 positions matching TRBD1. Trimming took 4 bases from V and 3 from J; bases not matched to a gene: 8. The CDR3 is made up of 16 amino acids. CDR1 is MDHEN, CDR2 SYDVKM, per germline. The CDR3 sequence is CASSSNGGGPNEKLFF. In DNA form, the CDR3 reads TGTGCCAGCAGTTCTAACGGAGGGGGCCCTAATGAAAAACTGTTTTTT.